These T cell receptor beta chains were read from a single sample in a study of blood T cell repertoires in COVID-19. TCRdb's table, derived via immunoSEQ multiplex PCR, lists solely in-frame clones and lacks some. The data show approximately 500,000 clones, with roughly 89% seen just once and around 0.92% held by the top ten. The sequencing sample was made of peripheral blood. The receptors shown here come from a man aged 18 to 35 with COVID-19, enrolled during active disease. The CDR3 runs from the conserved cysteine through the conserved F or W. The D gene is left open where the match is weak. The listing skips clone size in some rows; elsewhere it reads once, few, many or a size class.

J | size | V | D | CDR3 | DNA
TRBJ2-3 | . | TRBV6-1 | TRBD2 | CASSEVGLAGRDTQYF | TGTGCCAGCAGTGAAGTGGGACTAGCGGGAAGGGATACGCAGTATTTT
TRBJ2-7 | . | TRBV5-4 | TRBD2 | CASSLATGGREQYF | TGTGCCAGCAGCTTAGCGACGGGAGGCCGGGAGCAGTACTTC
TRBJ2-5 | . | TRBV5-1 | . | CASSLLAQETQYF | TGCGCCAGCAGCTTACTTGCCCAAGAGACCCAGTACTTC
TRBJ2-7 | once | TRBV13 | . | CASTIGGSYEQYF | TGTGCCAGCACCATCGGAGGGTCCTACGAGCAGTACTTC
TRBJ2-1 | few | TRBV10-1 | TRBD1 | CASSEGQGAPDEQFF | TGCGCCAGCAGTGAAGGGCAGGGGGCCCCCGATGAGCAGTTCTTC
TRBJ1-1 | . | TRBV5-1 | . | CASSSRDTYTEAFF | TGCGCCAGCAGCTCTCGGGACACTTACACTGAAGCTTTCTTT
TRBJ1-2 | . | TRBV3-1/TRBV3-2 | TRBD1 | CASSTTGANYGYTF | TGTGCCAGCAGTACGACAGGGGCAAACTATGGCTACACCTTC
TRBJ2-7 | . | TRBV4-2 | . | CASSQGPRYF | TGTGCCAGCAGCCAAGGTCCCCGTTACTTC
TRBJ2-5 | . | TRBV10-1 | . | CASSGSRQETQYF | TGCGCCAGCAGTGGCTCCAGGCAAGAGACCCAGTACTTC
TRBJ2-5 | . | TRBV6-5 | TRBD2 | CASSPSAGARTQYF | TGTGCCAGCAGTCCATCAGCGGGGGCCCGAACCCAGTACTTC
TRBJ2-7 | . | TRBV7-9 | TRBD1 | CASSLTPGRGRYEQYF | TGTGCCAGCAGCTTAACCCCTGGCAGGGGGCGCTACGAGCAGTACTTC
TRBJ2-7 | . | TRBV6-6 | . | CASSSGLTYEQYF | TGTGCCAGCAGTTCGGGACTTACCTACGAGCAGTACTTC
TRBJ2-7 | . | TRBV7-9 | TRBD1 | CASSPPNRGYEQYF | TGTGCCAGCAGCCCACCGAACAGGGGATACGAGCAGTACTTC
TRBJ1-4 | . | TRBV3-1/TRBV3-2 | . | CASSRMNRVVEKLFF | TGTGCCAGCAGCCGGATGAACAGGGTCGTTGAAAAACTGTTTTTT
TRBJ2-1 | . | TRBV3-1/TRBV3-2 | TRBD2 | CASSPLGLAGGRNNEQFF | TGTGCCAGCAGCCCCCTGGGACTAGCGGGAGGTAGAAACAATGAGCAGTTCTTC
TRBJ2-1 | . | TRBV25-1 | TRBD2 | CASSEGLAGAYEQFF | TGTGCCAGCAGTGAGGGACTAGCGGGAGCCTATGAGCAGTTCTTC
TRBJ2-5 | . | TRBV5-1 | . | CASRELQETQYF | TGCGCCAGCCGGGAACTTCAAGAGACCCAGTACTTC